This T cell receptor beta chain appears in the sequencing data of a study of shared clonotypes between healthy human individuals. This clone showed up just a few times. In the study's own analysis: Junction-only sequences produced by ImmunoSEQ had no quality scores, so filtering differed. Clones were read by immunoSEQ multiplex PCR, and TCRdb kept only the in-frame ones, dropping some. Clonal size and the V and J genes are those of that table, whereas D and trimming came from the DNA. This table has about 2.1 million clones, over 85% appearing once. As defined, naive CD8 cells were CD45RO-negative and positively selected for CCR7, with terminally differentiated effector memory CD45RA+ cells excluded. The ends were cut back, 7 bases at V and 3 bases at J, with 13 bases in the middle. Germline V lookup: CDR1 MDHEN, CDR2 SYDVKM. The CDR3 consists of 14 residues.

The sample comprised naive CD8+ T cells from PBMCs. The V and J genes are TRBV28 and TRBJ1-5, with D unresolved. This receptor was taken from a man aged 18 to 30 in good health. Some clones in this sample may be carry-over from other donors' samples. The CDR3 DNA follows: TGTGCCAGCAACCCCATTTATAACAATCAGCCCCAGCATTTT. Translated, it gives CASNPIYNNQPQHF.